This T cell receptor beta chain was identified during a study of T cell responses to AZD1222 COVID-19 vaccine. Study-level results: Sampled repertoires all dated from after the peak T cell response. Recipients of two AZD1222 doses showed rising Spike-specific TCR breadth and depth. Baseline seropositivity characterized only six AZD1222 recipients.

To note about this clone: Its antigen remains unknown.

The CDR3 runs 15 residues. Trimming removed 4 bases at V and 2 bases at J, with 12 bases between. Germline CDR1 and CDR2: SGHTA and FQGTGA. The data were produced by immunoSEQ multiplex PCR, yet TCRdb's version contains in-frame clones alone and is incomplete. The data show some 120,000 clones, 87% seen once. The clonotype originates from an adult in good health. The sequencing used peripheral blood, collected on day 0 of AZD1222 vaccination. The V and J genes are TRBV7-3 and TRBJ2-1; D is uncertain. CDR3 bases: TGTGCCAGCAGCTCCCCTGGGGTCCCCTACAATGAGCAGTTCTTC. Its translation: CASSSPGVPYNEQFF.